One sample yielded the 30 T cell receptor beta chains listed below, sequenced in a study of T cell responses to AZD1222 COVID-19 vaccine. Produced via immunoSEQ multiplex PCR; TCRdb's table is partial and in-frame only. The sample gives 150,000 or so clones, 90% to 95% of which show up once; approximately 1% is in the top ten. Specimen: peripheral blood, collected on day 0 of AZD1222 vaccination. These TCRs come from an adult in good health.

The chain uses TRBV5-1 and TRBJ1-6; no clear D gene. The CDR3 length is 17 residues. Per germline, CDR1 SGHRS and CDR2 YFSETQ. With 0 bases removed from V and 0 bases from J, the gap between germline ends came to 10 bases. CDR3 loop: CASSLVNPVSYNSPLHF. CDR3 nucleotide sequence: TGCGCCAGCAGCTTGGTGAATCCTGTCTCCTATAATTCACCCCTCCACTTT.

The table lists this clone with a count of one. The chain recombines TRBV24-1 with TRBJ1-4, with D perhaps TRBD1 (6 bases). In germline, CDR1 is KGHDR, CDR2 SFDVKD. Trimming cost V 9 bases and J 2 bases, with 9 bases left between them. The CDR3 loop spans 13 amino acids. The CDR3 here is CATHRDTNEKLFF. DNA for the CDR3: TGTGCCACCCACAGGGATACTAATGAAAAACTGTTTTTT.

The CDR3 spells CASSLGFSGNTIYF. DNA of the CDR3: TGCGCCAGCAGCCTAGGATTCTCTGGAAACACCATATATTTT. This chain uses TRBV5-1 with TRBJ1-3, with D unclear. Germline CDR1 SGHRS, CDR2 YFSETQ. Trimming pared 4 bases from V and 0 bases from J, leaving 8 bases between. The CDR3 has 14 amino acids.

The chain recombines TRBV2 with TRBJ2-4; D is unresolved. The CDR3 extends over 12 amino acids. The germline CDR1 and CDR2 sequences are SNHLY and FYNNEI. V gave up 5 bases and J gave up 8 bases, with 10 bases separating them. As DNA, the CDR3 is TGTGCCAGCAGTCGGACGGTAGACATTCAGTACTTC. Translating gives CASSRTVDIQYF.

This chain connects TRBV4-2 to TRBJ2-7; D is perhaps TRBD2 (6 bases). Germline V gives CDR1 LGHNA, CDR2 YNFKEQ. The CDR3 has 15 residues. The V end lost 0 bases, the J end lost 3 bases, and 12 bases lay between the germline ends. The CDR3 protein is CASSQERGGRYEQYF. The CDR3 DNA reads as TGTGCCAGCAGCCAAGAGAGGGGAGGTCGCTACGAGCAGTACTTC.

V gene TRBV6-2 or TRBV6-3 combines with J gene TRBJ2-1, with 8 bases identical to TRBD1. The CDR3 is 17 amino acids. The ends lost 3 bases at V and 6 bases at J; junction bases unmatched: 13. The germline V gene has CDR1 MNHEY and CDR2 SVGEGT. The CDR3 bases are TGTGCCAGCAGTTATCCACAAAGGACAGGGTCGAGCAATGAGCAGTTCTTC. Amino acid sequence: CASSYPQRTGSSNEQFF.

In its sample, this clone was seen once. This chain links TRBV18 with TRBJ2-1; the match to TRBD2 covers 8 bases. Trimming took 0 bases from V and 9 from J; bases not matched to a gene: 10. This CDR3 comprises 16 residues. Germline assignment: CDR1 KGHSH and CDR2 LQKENI. CDR3: CASSPPGSTGGVEQFF. CDR3 in DNA: TGTGCCAGCTCACCACCCGGGAGTACCGGGGGGGTTGAGCAGTTCTTC. The full variable domain, its missing parts supplied by reference TRBV18 and TRBJ2-1, is NAGVMQNPRHLVRRRGQEARLRCSPMKGHSHVYWYRQLPEEGLKFMVYLQKENIIDESGMPKERFSAEFPKEGPSILRIQQVVRGDSAAYFCASSPPGSTGGVEQFFGPGTRLTVL.

This sequence joins TRBV23-1 and TRBJ1-5, with D hard to call. TRBV23-1 is sorted into the ORF group, with uncertain function. Trimming took off 7 bases at V and 7 bases at J, with 2 bases between the two ends. This CDR3 region has 9 residues. The chain's CDR3 is CASIQPQHF. The CDR3 region has the DNA TGCGCCAGCATCCAGCCCCAGCATTTT.

The chain has TRBV12-5 and TRBJ1-4, with TRBD1 identical over 8 bases. The germline CDR1 and CDR2 sequences are LGHNT and FRNRAP. The trim removed 1 base at V and 6 bases at J, leaving 25 bases unmatched. CDR3 length equals 22 residues. The DNA for the CDR3 is TGTGCTAGTGGTTTGGGACGCGAGTCAGGGGGCACTTCAACTGTCTCCCATGAAAAACTGTTTTTT. Its translation: CASGLGRESGGTSTVSHEKLFF.

V is TRBV3-1 (or the pseudogene TRBV3-2) and J is TRBJ1-2; 9 bases are shared with TRBD1. Trimming removed 2 bases from V and 6 bases from J; junction bases left unmatched: 10. The CDR3 spans 16 residues. Germline CDR1 is LGHDT and CDR2 is YNNKEL (reference sequence). The CDR3 spells CASSQKGQGRIHGYTF. The CDR3 DNA is TGTGCCAGCAGCCAAAAGGGACAGGGTAGGATTCATGGCTACACCTTC.

The chain uses TRBV18 and TRBJ1-6, with a tentative D call TRBD1 (5 bases). Looked up from germline, CDR1 is KGHSH and CDR2 is LQKENI. The CDR3 is made up of 14 amino acids. The germline V and J ends were trimmed by 3 bases and 5 bases, with 8 bases remaining between them. CDR3 residues: CASSPTADNSPLHF. The CDR3 DNA reads TGTGCCAGCTCACCGACAGCGGATAATTCACCCCTCCACTTT.

The rearrangement links TRBV14 to TRBJ2-2; D is perhaps TRBD1 (8 bases). Germline V gene lookup returns CDR1 SGHDN and CDR2 FVKESK. This CDR3 is 16 amino acids long. Trimming stripped 5 bases from V and 4 bases from J, with 17 bases between. The CDR3: CASSERQGRVTGELFF. The CDR3 region has the DNA TGTGCCAGCAGCGAAAGACAGGGGAGGGTCACCGGGGAGCTGTTTTTT.

The chain has TRBV6-2 or TRBV6-3 and TRBJ2-7; D gene unclear. V lost 6 bases to trimming and J lost 0 bases, with 15 bases between them. Looked up from germline, CDR1 is MNHEY and CDR2 is SVGEGT. There are 15 residues in the CDR3. CDR3 loop: CASSPRGTSSYEQYF. CDR3 DNA sequence: TGTGCCAGCAGCCCCCGCGGCACGAGCTCCTACGAGCAGTACTTC.

The gene calls are TRBV27 and TRBJ2-2, with TRBD2 matching over 11 bases. Germline V lookup: CDR1 MNHEY, CDR2 SMNVEV (reference sequence). CDR3 length: 16 amino acids. V lost 8 bases, J lost 7 bases, and 12 bases stayed unmatched. The CDR3 protein is CASGPLAGGRIGELFF. CDR3 DNA sequence: TGTGCCAGCGGCCCCTTAGCGGGGGGGCGTATCGGGGAGCTGTTTTTT.

The chain employs TRBV4-3 and TRBJ1-6, with D possibly TRBD1 on 6 matching bases. CDR3 length: 15 amino acids. Germline assignment: CDR1 LGHNA and CDR2 YSLEER. With 5 bases removed from V and 2 bases from J, the gap between germline ends came to 10 bases. CDR3 nucleotides: TGCGCCAGCAGCTCCGACAGGACCTATAATTCACCCCTCCACTTT. It translates to CASSSDRTYNSPLHF.

This chain links TRBV9 with TRBJ1-4, with 8 bases that match TRBD1. The CDR3 contains 14 residues. Germline V gives CDR1 SGDLS, CDR2 YYNGEE. The V gene end was trimmed by 4 bases and the J gene end by 5 bases; junction bases not matched to a gene: 4. CDR3: CASSQGQVNEKLFF. CDR3 nucleotide sequence: TGTGCCAGCAGCCAGGGACAGGTCAATGAAAAACTGTTTTTT.

The chain recombines TRBV15 with TRBJ2-5; D is perhaps TRBD1 (5 bases). The CDR3 length is 14 residues. Trimming removed 1 base at V and 1 base at J, with 7 bases between. CDR1 and CDR2 (germline): LNHNV, YYDKDF (reference sequence). DNA for the CDR3: TGTGCCACCAGCAGAGGGGGCGTCCAAGAGACCCAGTACTTC. This sequence encodes CATSRGGVQETQYF.

The V call is TRBV20-1, the J call TRBJ1-2; possible D gene TRBD1, 5 bases. The V end lost 2 bases, the J end lost 8 bases, and 9 bases lay between the germline ends. The CDR3 has 11 amino acids. Germline lookup yields CDR1 DFQATT and CDR2 SNEGSKA (reference sequence). The CDR3 region has the DNA TGCAGTGCTAGATCGGGGGGAGGCTACACCTTC. Protein sequence: CSARSGGGYTF.

The V gene is TRBV27, the J gene TRBJ2-3; D possibly corresponds to TRBD2 (6 bases). Germline CDR1 and CDR2: MNHEY and SMNVEV (reference sequence). V lost 2 bases and J lost 1, with 10 bases in between. This CDR3 contains 15 residues. CDR3 DNA sequence: TGTGCCAGCAGTTTAAAAGGAGGGGGCACAGATACGCAGTATTTT. Translated: CASSLKGGGTDTQYF.

The V gene is TRBV19, the J gene TRBJ1-4, with D hard to call. Trimming removed 9 bases at V and 0 bases at J, with 8 bases between. Per germline, CDR1 LNHDA and CDR2 SQIVND (reference sequence). The CDR3 contains 13 residues. In DNA form, the CDR3 reads TGTGCCAGCAGCGTTGCAACTAATGAAAAACTGTTTTTT. Amino acid sequence: CASSVATNEKLFF.

The chain uses TRBV6-5 and TRBJ1-6; TRBD1 might be the D (6 bases). CDR3 size: 14 residues. Germline V CDR1 and CDR2: MNHEY, SVGAGI. The V end lost 6 bases, the J end lost 7 bases, and 13 bases lay between the germline ends. In nucleotides, the CDR3 is TGTGCCAGCAGGAGCAGGGGTCACAATTCACCCCTCCACTTT. Protein sequence: CASRSRGHNSPLHF.

J is TRBJ1-1 and V is TRBV9; TRBD1 matches at 9 bases. The J segment lost 8 bases and the V segment lost 2 bases, leaving 7 bases of the junction unmatched. This CDR3 has 14 residues. CDR1 and CDR2 from the germline V gene are SGDLS and YYNGEE. CDR3 in DNA: TGTGCCAGCAGCGTGAGAGGGGACAGGGACGAAGCTTTCTTT. Translated: CASSVRGDRDEAFF.

The chain carries TRBV5-4 and TRBJ1-3; perhaps TRBD1 as D (5 bases). This CDR3 has 15 residues. Germline CDR1 is SGHNT and CDR2 is YYREEE (reference sequence). V was clipped by 1 base and J by 3 bases, with 11 bases between them. The CDR3 reads CASSLKGTGGNTIYF. For the CDR3, the DNA is TGTGCCAGCAGCTTGAAAGGGACTGGTGGAAACACCATATATTTT.

The rearrangement links TRBV2 to TRBJ1-1; D is ambiguous. Trimming pared 7 bases from V and 0 bases from J, leaving 9 bases between. Germline CDR1 is SNHLY and CDR2 is FYNNEI. The CDR3 loop spans 13 amino acids. Here the CDR3 reads CASKKALNTEAFF. As DNA, the CDR3 is TGTGCCAGCAAGAAGGCCCTGAACACTGAAGCTTTCTTT.

The rearrangement links TRBV7-8 to TRBJ1-5; D unresolved. V lost 2 bases and J 4 bases, leaving 6 bases between the germline ends. Germline V gives CDR1 SGHVS, CDR2 FQNEAQ. This CDR3 region has 13 residues. The CDR3 DNA reads TGTGCCAGCAGCTTATCTATGAATCAGCCCCAGCATTTT. This gives the protein CASSLSMNQPQHF.

This clone was seen only a few times. This chain links TRBV6-5 with TRBJ1-2; TRBD1 agrees at 8 bases. The CDR3 is 14 amino acids. Germline CDR1 and CDR2: MNHEY and SVGAGI. Trimming at V came to 8 bases and at J to 8 bases, leaving 13 bases not matched to a gene. The chain's CDR3 is CASPLPGQARGYTF. CDR3 bases: TGTGCCAGCCCACTTCCGGGACAGGCAAGGGGCTACACCTTC.

The rearrangement links TRBV6-5 to TRBJ2-6; no firm D call. The V end was cut by 8 bases, the J end by 5 bases, with 10 bases between. Germline-derived CDR1 and CDR2 are MNHEY and SVGAGI. The CDR3 loop spans 13 amino acids. CDR3: CASHIYRANVLTF. The CDR3 nucleotides are TGTGCCAGCCATATCTACAGGGCCAACGTCCTGACTTTC.

Details on this clone: The junction shows a germline mismatch at one end, possibly a read error. The rearrangement links TRBV28 to TRBJ2-3; TRBD1 or TRBD2 may be the D gene (6 bases each). The germline V gene has CDR1 MDHEN and CDR2 SYDVKM. This CDR3 comprises 15 residues. The CDR3 spells CATSRGVQGTDTQYF. CDR3 sequence (DNA): TGTGCCACCAGTAGGGGGGTCCAGGGCACAGATACGCAGTATTTT.

This sequence joins TRBV4-3 and TRBJ1-2, with 7 bases matching TRBD1. Trimming cost V 4 bases and J 3 bases; bases outside gene matches: 11. The CDR3 has 16 amino acids. Germline lookup yields CDR1 LGHNA and CDR2 YSLEER. The DNA of the CDR3 is TGCGCCAGCAGCCCCGGTTTCGACAGGGTGGACTATGGCTACACCTTC. Translating it yields CASSPGFDRVDYGYTF.

The J gene is TRBJ1-1, the V gene TRBV7-3, with D hard to call. Per germline, CDR1 SGHTA and CDR2 FQGTGA. The CDR3 totals 13 residues. Trimming left V 7 bases short and J 1 base short, with 10 bases between. CDR3 DNA: TGTGCCAGCACCCAGGAACAGAACACTGAAGCTTTCTTT. This translates into CASTQEQNTEAFF.